This entry lists 20 T cell receptor beta chains sequenced from one sample in a study of blood T cell repertoires in COVID-19. Sequenced by immunoSEQ multiplex PCR; TCRdb stores in-frame clones only, minus some. The sample holds roughly 150,000 clones, around 80% seen once. The specimen sequenced was PBMCs or T cells enriched from blood (not recorded which). These receptors all stem from a woman aged 70-85 years in a cohort exposed to, infected with or recovered from COVID-19 (not recorded which).

V gene TRBV7-2 combines with J gene TRBJ2-1, with TRBD1 identical over 9 bases. V lost 1 base to trimming and J lost 8 bases; unmatched junction nucleotides: 9. This CDR3 region has 16 residues. Germline V gene sequence: CDR1 SGHTA, CDR2 FQGNSA. This CDR3 is CASSLGTGGYGDEQFF. The CDR3 DNA reads TGTGCCAGCAGCTTAGGAACAGGGGGCTATGGGGATGAGCAGTTCTTC.

V usage is TRBV2 and J usage is TRBJ2-3, with 12 bases identical to TRBD1. CDR3 length: 14 residues. Germline values: CDR1 SNHLY, CDR2 FYNNEI. V was pared by 10 bases and J by 4 bases, with 6 bases of the junction left unmatched. DNA for the CDR3: TGTGCCACCACCGGGACAGGGGGCGCAGATACGCAGTATTTT. The encoded protein is CATTGTGGADTQYF.

The DNA of the CDR3 is TGTGCCAGTTGTTCAGGGTCTACTGGGGCCAACGTCCTGACTTTC. Protein product: CASCSGSTGANVLTF. V is TRBV28 and J is TRBJ2-6; tentatively, D is TRBD1 (5 bases). Germline V CDR1 and CDR2: MDHEN, SYDVKM. This CDR3 comprises 15 residues. V lost 9 bases, J lost 2 bases, and 14 bases lay in between.

This clone has just one count. This sequence joins TRBV2 and TRBJ2-1; 8 positions agree with TRBD1. The CDR3 totals 15 residues. Germline CDR1 reads SNHLY; CDR2 reads FYNNEI. The ends lost 5 bases at V and 3 bases at J; junction bases unmatched: 6. CDR3 in DNA: TGTGCCAGCAGTACAATGGACAGGGACTACAATGAGCAGTTCTTC. Translation gives CASSTMDRDYNEQFF.

The chain combines TRBV15 with TRBJ2-7, with 10 bases matching TRBD2. The V gene's germline CDR1 is LNHNV and CDR2 YYDKDF (reference sequence). J gave up 2 bases and V 5 bases, and 3 bases lay outside the gene matches. CDR3 length: 14 amino acids. CDR3 loop: CATSRLAGPYEQYF. The CDR3 DNA follows: TGTGCCACCAGCCGACTAGCGGGTCCCTACGAGCAGTACTTC.

This sequence joins TRBV6-1 and TRBJ2-1, with a possible D match to TRBD2 (5 bases). Deletions cut 0 bases from V and 0 bases from J, with 6 bases between. This CDR3 comprises 15 residues. Germline CDR1 reads MNHNS; CDR2 reads SASEGT. CDR3 residues: CASSEAGVSYNEQFF. The CDR3 DNA follows: TGTGCCAGCAGTGAAGCGGGAGTCTCCTACAATGAGCAGTTCTTC.

The table lists this clone with a count of one. The rearrangement joins TRBV5-5 to TRBJ1-4, with 11 bases that match TRBD1. CDR1 is SGHKS and CDR2 is YYEKEE in the germline V gene (reference sequence). The CDR3 contains 15 residues. The V and J ends lost 4 bases and 8 bases, in that order; junction bases with no gene match: 7. CDR3 in DNA: TGTGCCAGCAGCCCCTGGGGACAGGGGGACGAAAAACTGTTTTTT. This gives the protein CASSPWGQGDEKLFF.

The rearrangement uses TRBV28 and TRBJ1-5, with D unresolved. CDR1 is MDHEN, CDR2 SYDVKM, per germline. The CDR3 runs 14 residues. Trimming took off 4 bases at V and 6 bases at J, with 13 bases between the two ends. CDR3 sequence reads: CASSYLGARQPQHF. The CDR3 nucleotides are TGTGCCAGCAGTTACCTAGGTGCCCGTCAGCCCCAGCATTTT.

In this sample, this clone turned up a few times. The chain carries TRBV19 and TRBJ1-5; 7 bases line up with TRBD1. Germline CDR1 reads LNHDA; CDR2 reads SQIVND (reference sequence). The CDR3 spans 16 residues. The trim removed 5 bases at V and 6 bases at J, leaving 13 bases unmatched. The CDR3 here is CASSALEGAFGQPQHF. The CDR3 DNA sequence: TGTGCCAGTAGTGCTCTCGAGGGGGCTTTCGGTCAGCCCCAGCATTTT.

This chain uses TRBV11-3 with TRBJ2-1; D possibly corresponds to TRBD2 (5 bases). CDR1 and CDR2 from the germline V gene are SGHNT and YENEEA. Trimming removed 5 bases from V and 8 bases from J, with 13 bases in between. The CDR3 runs 13 residues. Here the CDR3 reads CASSKESGYEQFF. The CDR3 bases are TGTGCCAGCAGCAAAGAATCGGGGTATGAGCAGTTCTTC.

This rearrangement joins TRBV5-8 to TRBJ2-5, with 8 bases fitting TRBD2. The CDR3 covers 15 residues. V trimming: 4 bases; J trimming: 1 base; junction bases outside the gene matches: 6. CDR1 and CDR2 from the germline V gene are SGHTS and YDEGEE. The CDR3 coding sequence is TGTGCCAGCAGCGGGCGGGGGACTAGCCAAGAGACCCAGTACTTC. Translated, it gives CASSGRGTSQETQYF.

The gene calls are TRBV2 and TRBJ2-1; D is undetermined. Germline V lookup: CDR1 SNHLY, CDR2 FYNNEI. Deletions cut 4 bases from V and 10 bases from J, with 17 bases between. The CDR3 runs 14 residues. The CDR3 sequence: CASSAASGQREQFF. The DNA for the CDR3 is TGTGCCAGCAGTGCGGCTTCTGGCCAGCGCGAGCAGTTCTTC.

In this sample, this clone turned up a few times. The CDR3, as DNA: TGTGCCAGCATGGGAAGGGGGCGAGGTAACACTGAAGCTTTCTTT. It encodes CASMGRGRGNTEAFF. The chain links TRBV7-2 to TRBJ1-1; 7 bases line up with TRBD1. The ends lost 7 bases at V and 2 bases at J; junction bases unmatched: 10. Per germline, CDR1 SGHTA and CDR2 FQGNSA. The CDR3 extends over 15 amino acids.

The V call is TRBV6-5, the J call TRBJ2-7; D is perhaps TRBD1 (6 bases). V shed 0 bases and J shed 3 bases, with 12 bases lying between them. CDR1 is MNHEY, CDR2 SVGAGI, per germline. The CDR3 consists of 15 residues. CDR3 sequence (DNA): TGTGCCAGCAGTTACTCGAGCCGGACAGACTACGAGCAGTACTTC. Translation gives CASSYSSRTDYEQYF.

V and J are TRBV20-1 and TRBJ1-6; 10 bases are shared with TRBD1. The CDR3 is made up of 16 amino acids. The V gene end was trimmed by 3 bases and the J gene end by 3 bases; junction bases not matched to a gene: 5. CDR1 is DFQATT and CDR2 is SNEGSKA in the germline V gene (reference sequence). CDR3 region: CSASWTGGIYNSPLHF. CDR3 nucleotides: TGCAGTGCTAGTTGGACAGGGGGGATCTATAATTCACCCCTCCACTTT.

V gene TRBV6-1 combines with J gene TRBJ2-7, with 9 bases matching TRBD1. Trimming at V came to 2 bases and at J to 4 bases, leaving 3 bases not matched to a gene. Germline CDR1 reads MNHNS; CDR2 reads SASEGT. The CDR3 is 14 amino acids. The CDR3 is CASSEYRGQYEQYF. CDR3 in DNA: TGTGCCAGCAGTGAATACAGGGGGCAGTACGAGCAGTACTTC.

V is TRBV6-1 and J is TRBJ2-7, with 9 positions matching TRBD1. The CDR3 consists of 17 residues. Germline CDR1 reads MNHNS; CDR2 reads SASEGT. V gave up 0 bases and J gave up 2 bases; unmatched junction bases: 8. CDR3 in DNA: TGTGCCAGCAGTGAAGCTGACCTGGGACAGGGAGCCTACGAGCAGTACTTC. Amino acids: CASSEADLGQGAYEQYF.

The rearrangement uses TRBV6-5 and TRBJ1-5; possibly TRBD1 for D (5 bases). Trimming removed 0 bases from V and 6 bases from J, with 12 bases in between. The germline gives CDR1 MNHEY, CDR2 SVGAGI. This CDR3 comprises 15 residues. The CDR3, as DNA: TGTGCCAGCAGTTACTCGTATGGGGGAGGTCAGCCCCAGCATTTT. This codes for CASSYSYGGGQPQHF.

V is TRBV15 and J is TRBJ1-5; D may be TRBD1 (5 bases). Trimming took off 3 bases at V and 0 bases at J, with 9 bases between the two ends. The CDR3 totals 15 residues. In germline, CDR1 is LNHNV, CDR2 YYDKDF (reference sequence). The CDR3 loop is CATSRAGGSNQPQHF. DNA of the CDR3: TGTGCCACCAGCAGGGCCGGGGGTAGCAATCAGCCCCAGCATTTT. Full variable domain (remainder filled in from reference TRBV15 and TRBJ1-5): DAMVIQNPRYQVTQFGKPVTLSCSQTLNHNVMYWYQQKSSQAPKLLFHYYDKDFNNEADTPDNFQSRRPNTSFCFLDIRSPGLGDTAMYLCATSRAGGSNQPQHFGDGTRLSIL.

In the case of this clone: Germline is not matched at one junction end, which may reflect a read error. Other DNA sequences in the sample encode the same CDR3. This CDR3 is CASSVGGGTYNEQFF. In DNA, the CDR3 is TGTGCCAGCAGCGTTGGTGGAGGCACCTACAATGAACAGTTCTTC. The chain recombines TRBV9 with TRBJ2-1; the D gene is possibly TRBD2 (5 bases). The CDR3 runs 15 residues. Looked up from germline, CDR1 is SGDLS and CDR2 is YYNGEE.